Below, 21 T cell receptor beta chains from the same sample are listed, as sequenced in a study of cytomegalovirus exposure and HLA in healthy donors. 60 Vbeta and 13 Jbeta primers were used in PCR. Method: immunoSEQ multiplex PCR; TCRdb's copy keeps in-frame clones and lacks some. In all, the sample yields about 99,000 clones. The source material was PBMCs. Receptors originate from a middle-aged man in good health and CMV-seronegative.

The chain combines TRBV5-1 with TRBJ2-7; a weak D match, TRBD2 (6 bases). V was pared by 0 bases and J by 7 bases, with 17 bases between. The CDR3 is 15 residues long. The germline CDR1 and CDR2 sequences are SGHRS and YFSETQ. In nucleotides, the CDR3 is TGCGCCAGCAGCTTGGCCCGGGGGACGGTACGAGAGCAGTACTTC. The encoded protein is CASSLARGTVREQYF.

V and J are TRBV2 and TRBJ2-7; a weak D match, TRBD2 (5 bases). Between the trimmed V and J ends, which lost 5 bases and 1 base, there was a span of 12 bases. Germline assignment: CDR1 SNHLY and CDR2 FYNNEI. The CDR3 consists of 14 residues. CDR3 bases: TGTGCCAGCAGTAGACGACGGGATTCCTACGAGCAGTACTTC. Translated, it gives CASSRRRDSYEQYF.

The chain links TRBV2 to TRBJ1-1; 7 bases are a match to TRBD1. V lost 2 bases to trimming and J lost 2 bases; unmatched junction nucleotides: 5. The CDR3 loop spans 15 amino acids. Germline V gives CDR1 SNHLY, CDR2 FYNNEI. CDR3 DNA: TGTGCCAGCAGTGAACGGGGACAGCTCAACACTGAAGCTTTCTTT. This codes for CASSERGQLNTEAFF.

The chain's CDR3 is CASSFQGQNTQETQYF. CDR3 nucleotides: TGCGCCAGCAGCTTCCAAGGACAGAACACCCAAGAGACCCAGTACTTC. The chain employs TRBV5-1 and TRBJ2-5; tentatively, D is TRBD1 (6 bases). Germline CDR1 is SGHRS and CDR2 is YFSETQ. The V end was cut by 2 bases, the J end by 1 base, with 15 bases between. The CDR3 is 16 amino acids.

Here the CDR3 reads CASNQGADSPLHF. The CDR3 DNA sequence: TGTGCCAGTAACCAGGGGGCCGACTCACCCCTCCACTTT. The chain links TRBV6-6 to TRBJ1-6, with 8 bases matching TRBD1. With V trimmed by 9 bases and J by 10 bases, 8 bases remained unmatched. This CDR3 spans 13 amino acids. From germline, CDR1 is MNHNY and CDR2 SVGAGI (reference sequence).

As DNA, the CDR3 is TGTGCCAGCAGTTTATCCTCCCAGGGGCGCACTGAAGCTTTCTTT. Amino acids: CASSLSSQGRTEAFF. V is TRBV27 and J is TRBJ1-1; tentative D call: TRBD1 (6 bases). Trimming stripped 0 bases from V and 4 bases from J, with 12 bases between. Germline CDR1 is MNHEY and CDR2 is SMNVEV (reference sequence). The CDR3 is 15 residues long.

The chain couples TRBV5-1 to TRBJ2-3, with D possibly TRBD2 on 6 matching bases. The V gene lost 4 bases and the J gene lost 6 bases, with 18 bases spanning the gap. The CDR3 is 15 residues long. From germline, CDR1 is SGHRS and CDR2 YFSETQ. CDR3 sequence reads: CASSPDGTPGDTQYF. CDR3 DNA: TGCGCCAGCAGCCCTGATGGGACTCCGGGGGATACGCAGTATTTT.

V usage is TRBV29-1 and J usage is TRBJ2-3; TRBD2 matches at 12 bases. J gave up 8 bases and V 4 bases, and 4 bases lay outside the gene matches. CDR1 is SQVTM, CDR2 ANQGSEA, per germline. CDR3 length: 13 amino acids. The chain's CDR3 is CSVGLAGEGTQYF. CDR3 nucleotides: TGCAGCGTTGGACTAGCGGGAGAGGGTACGCAGTATTTT.

The chain uses TRBV7-2 and TRBJ2-7; the match to TRBD1 covers 8 bases. Germline loops: CDR1 SGHTA, CDR2 FQGNSA. The trim removed 5 bases at V and 3 bases at J, leaving 12 bases unmatched. This CDR3 is built from 16 residues. The CDR3 sequence: CASSTGQGTLNYEQYF. The CDR3 DNA reads as TGTGCCAGCAGCACTGGACAGGGTACTTTAAACTACGAGCAGTACTTC.

J is TRBJ1-4 and V is TRBV4-3, with 8 bases fitting TRBD1. Germline V gives CDR1 LGHNA, CDR2 YSLEER. Trimming at V came to 3 bases and at J to 8 bases, leaving 5 bases not matched to a gene. The CDR3 has 14 amino acids. The CDR3 sequence: CASSHGQGPEKLFF. In DNA, the CDR3 is TGCGCCAGCAGCCACGGACAGGGCCCAGAAAAACTGTTTTTT.

This chain links TRBV19 with TRBJ2-3; 7 nucleotides agree with TRBD1. Looked up from germline, CDR1 is LNHDA and CDR2 is SQIVND (reference sequence). Trimming took 6 bases from V and 1 from J; bases not matched to a gene: 4. The CDR3 is 14 residues long. CDR3 in amino acids: CASSGQVGTDTQYF. The CDR3 DNA follows: TGTGCCAGTAGCGGACAGGTAGGCACAGATACGCAGTATTTT.

The genes are TRBV14 and TRBJ2-1, with D unclear. This CDR3 is built from 14 residues. Germline lookup yields CDR1 SGHDN and CDR2 FVKESK. With 0 bases removed from V and 2 bases from J, the gap between germline ends came to 5 bases. DNA for the CDR3: TGTGCCAGCAGCCAAGACACAACCTACAATGAGCAGTTCTTC. Residues: CASSQDTTYNEQFF.

The chain combines TRBV5-1 with TRBJ1-1, with D hard to call. The ends were cut back, 7 bases at V and 2 bases at J, with 18 bases in the middle. In germline, CDR1 is SGHRS, CDR2 YFSETQ. This CDR3 contains 15 residues. CDR3 nucleotide sequence: TGCGCCAGCTCCCCCCGGGAGGGAGGTAACACTGAAGCTTTCTTT. It is translated as CASSPREGGNTEAFF.

This chain links TRBV19 with TRBJ1-2; no clear D gene. The CDR3 runs to 13 residues. Germline CDR1 reads LNHDA; CDR2 reads SQIVND (reference sequence). V was shortened by 7 bases and J by 1 base, with 10 bases between the two germline ends. In DNA, the CDR3 is TGTGCCAGTAACAATCAGAATAACTATGGCTACACCTTC. Translation gives CASNNQNNYGYTF.

This chain joins TRBV7-2 and TRBJ2-1; 8 nucleotides line up with TRBD1. V dropped 5 bases and J dropped 4; count of bases not matched to a gene: 7. Germline CDR1 SGHTA, CDR2 FQGNSA. CDR3 length: 15 residues. The CDR3 region has the DNA TGTGCCAGCAGCATGTACAGGGGGGTTTACAATGAGCAGTTCTTC. It codes for CASSMYRGVYNEQFF.

J is TRBJ2-5 and V is TRBV9; TRBD2 matches 11 bases. This CDR3 contains 16 residues. The germline V gene encodes CDR1 SGDLS and CDR2 YYNGEE. Trimming took 0 bases from V and 5 from J; bases not matched to a gene: 6. The CDR3 coding sequence is TGTGCCAGCAGCGTAGGATTAGCGGGGGGGCTGGAGACCCAGTACTTC. Protein: CASSVGLAGGLETQYF.

The CDR3 DNA sequence: TGTGCCTGGAGTCTAGGGGCTGAAGCTTTCTTT. Its translation is CAWSLGAEAFF. V and J are TRBV30 and TRBJ1-1; possibly TRBD1 for D (5 bases). The germline V gene has CDR1 GTSNPN and CDR2 SVGIG (reference sequence). Trimming pared 2 bases from V and 6 bases from J, leaving 7 bases between. This CDR3 has 11 residues.

This chain joins TRBV20-1 and TRBJ2-5; D gene unclear. The closer fit of TRBJ2-7 to the DNA end suggests the J call may be wrong. The germline V gene has CDR1 DFQATT and CDR2 SNEGSKA (reference sequence). The CDR3 sequence is 11 residues long. The CDR3 protein is CSAPLAYEQYF. CDR3 nucleotide sequence: TGCAGTGCGCCGCTCGCCTACGAGCAGTACTTC.

In nucleotides, the CDR3 is TGTGCCAGCAGTCTAGACCCTAGCGGGAGGACCCAAGAGACCCAGTACTTC. Protein product: CASSLDPSGRTQETQYF. The chain carries TRBV28 and TRBJ2-5; 11 bases fit TRBD2. The CDR3 spans 17 residues. Germline CDR1 is MDHEN and CDR2 is SYDVKM. With 5 bases clipped from V and 1 base from J, the junction kept 9 bases outside the gene matches.

The chain links TRBV9 to TRBJ2-1, with TRBD2 as a possible D gene (6 bases). This CDR3 has 18 residues. Trimming stripped 4 bases from V and 0 bases from J, with 20 bases between. Per the germline V gene, CDR1 is SGDLS and CDR2 is YYNGEE. This CDR3 is CASSPFEGRGSSYNEQFF. The CDR3 DNA sequence: TGTGCCAGCAGCCCCTTCGAGGGGCGGGGCAGCTCCTACAATGAGCAGTTCTTC.

The chain uses TRBV28 and TRBJ2-7, with 7 nucleotides matching TRBD2. J lost 4 bases, V lost 1 base, and 10 bases had no gene match. This CDR3 region has 16 residues. Per germline, CDR1 MDHEN and CDR2 SYDVKM. The CDR3 bases are TGTGCCAGCAGTTTATCCCCCGTAAGCGGGGAGTACGAGCAGTACTTC. This encodes CASSLSPVSGEYEQYF.